This T cell receptor beta chain was sequenced for a study of blood T cell repertoires in COVID-19. Across the whole study: Samples came from the United States, Italy and Spain, spanning acute and convalescent COVID-19. In each case, the material was cDNA or gDNA derived from T cells, B-cell-depleted T cells, or PBMCs.

Enrollment of patients from Seattle took place during active infection, with longitudinal follow-up. This CDR3 has 16 amino acids. V lost 0 bases, J lost 5 bases, and 16 bases lay in between. Germline V gene lookup returns CDR1 LGHNA and CDR2 YSLEER. Sequencing was performed with immunoSEQ multiplex PCR; in TCRdb, only in-frame clones are kept and a portion is missing. This table holds about 210,000 clones, 80% to 85% found once. The chain employs TRBV4-3 and TRBJ1-2; D ambiguous. This clonotype was obtained from a woman aged 70-85 years with COVID-19, enrolled during active disease. Sample: peripheral blood. CDR3 in DNA: TGCGCCAGCAGCCAAGATCAAACCGTTAGAGCTTATGGCTACACCTTC. Protein product: CASSQDQTVRAYGYTF.